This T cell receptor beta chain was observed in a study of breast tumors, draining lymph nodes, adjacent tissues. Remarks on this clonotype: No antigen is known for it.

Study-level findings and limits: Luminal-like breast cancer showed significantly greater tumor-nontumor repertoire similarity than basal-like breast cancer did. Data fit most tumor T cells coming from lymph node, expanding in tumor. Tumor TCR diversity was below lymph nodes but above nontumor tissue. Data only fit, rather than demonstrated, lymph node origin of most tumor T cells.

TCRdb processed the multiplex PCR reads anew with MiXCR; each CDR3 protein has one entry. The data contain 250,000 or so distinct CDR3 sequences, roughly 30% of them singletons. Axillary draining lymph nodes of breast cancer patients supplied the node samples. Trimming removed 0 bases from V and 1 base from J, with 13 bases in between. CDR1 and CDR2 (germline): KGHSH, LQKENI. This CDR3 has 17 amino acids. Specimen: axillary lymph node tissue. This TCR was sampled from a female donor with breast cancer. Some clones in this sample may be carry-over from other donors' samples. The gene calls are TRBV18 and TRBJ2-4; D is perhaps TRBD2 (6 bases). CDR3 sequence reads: CASSPPARSGAKNIQYF. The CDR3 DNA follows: TGTGCCAGCTCACCACCCGCGAGGAGCGGGGCCAAAAACATTCAGTACTTC.